Sequencing of this T cell receptor (beta chain) was carried out in a study of identical twins listed by TCRdb under 2016. For the wider study: To test whether fetal clonotypes persist, the study used deep sequencing on TCR alpha and beta repertoires from monozygotic twins, unrelated adults of various ages, and cord blood. Replicate twin experiments were performed at different times using different library preparation protocols to rule out contamination. Here is what the overall study found, with its caveats: Abundant cord blood beta clonotypes had fewer insertions, young adult naive repertoires showed a similar but weaker trend, and memory repertoires showed no such trend. Compared with coincidental sharing between unrelated individuals, an excess of low generation-probability sequences was observed among out-of-frame TCR alpha sequences shared between twins. Out-of-frame TCR alpha sharing in monozygotic twins was systematically underestimated by recombination models, whereas sharing between unrelated individuals was in agreement with the recombination models. A weaker excess of twin sharing was found in beta out-of-frame sequences because the signal-to-noise ratio was lowered by fewer shared sequences. Because the same donors could not be followed over many years, the conclusions depended on cross-sectional statistical analysis. Zero-insertion analyses could be partly confounded by invariant T cells such as MAIT and iNKT, although diverse VJ usage argued against such confounding for most clonotypes.

Library creation used 5' RACE. The data were produced on an Illumina HiSeq 2000. A universal primer binding site was introduced by template switching, and a unique molecular identifier was present in the final cDNA, enabling accurate counting of TCR cDNA molecules. First-strand cDNA for TCR alpha and beta chains was synthesized from specific primers in the conserved constant-segment region. To control for contamination, every cDNA library was double barcoded, receiving both a SMART-Mk sample barcode and Illumina barcodes. TruSeq adapter sequences, together with Illumina sample barcodes, were added in two successive PCR steps. Sequencing of the TCR alpha and beta cDNA libraries was done on the Illumina HiSeq platform using custom primers. Concerning the study's data processing: MiGEC was used to process raw reads and extract unique molecular identifiers, and MiXCR was used to find CDR3 positions. Recombination models were inferred per individual with the repgenHMM and IGoR tools using an EM algorithm. Shared clonotypes were analyzed with the tcR package in R, and sharing was normalized by the product of cloneset sizes. To study raw recombination without the effects of thymic and clonal selection, out-of-frame nonproductive sequences were analyzed. The public sequencing data were trimmed at Q25 with fastp and processed into clonotypes with MiXCR by TCRdb, which kept only in-frame beta chains. Each entry merges the rows of one CDR3 protein and shows their most common DNA and genes. V and J calls and clone size were set by TCRdb, not the authors. The sample table shows about 470,000 distinct CDR3 sequences, and 20% to 25% are seen once. The ten biggest clones cover around 3% of the sample.

Every donor in the study was a healthy Caucasian. The twin cohort consisted of three pairs of female monozygotic twins, all aged roughly 18 to 29 years. Positive isolation kits from Invitrogen were used to isolate CD4+ and CD8+ T cell populations. Worth noting for this clonotype: The antigen it recognizes is unknown. No much larger clone exists at a distance of one base, and base qualities are not known.

Reading the germline V gene gives CDR1 SGDLS and CDR2 YYNGEE. V ends up 2 bases short and J 6 bases short, with an unmatched junction base count of 3. The CDR3 holds 13 amino acids from the cysteine to the phenylalanine. The CDR3 DNA has 39 bases and is translated from base 1. In addition, the sample was reused for a study of T cells expressing NK-cell markers. That second publication adds: TCR beta-chain repertoires were profiled in sorted CD3+CD56+NKG2C+, CD3+CD56+NKG2C- and CD3+CD56-NKG2C+ T-cell subsets from several donors. Among the eight sequenced donors, only one was HCMV-seronegative, while the other seven were HCMV-seropositive. To restrict sorting to alphabetaTCR-expressing T cells, an anti-gammadeltaTCR antibody was added in several experiments. For about 6 donors, the dominant CD3+CD56+NKG2C+ clonotypes were among the top 10 CD8+ clonotypes and accounted for roughly 1.0-8% of CD8+ T cells. Those dominant clonotypes were again the most abundant among CD3+CD56-NKG2C+ cells in a handful of donors, at 28.3-60.1%. Whether the expanded NKG2C-expressing T cell clones were specific for HCMV antigens was left unclear. The eight sequenced donors were randomly selected healthy volunteers, three men and five women. A commercial ELISA kit detecting HCMV-specific IgG in serum was used to determine HCMV serostatus. MIGEC handled demultiplexing of the reads and grouping by UMI, while MiTCR was used to assemble and quantify clonotypes. Only TCR cDNA sequences supported by at least two reads were kept to exclude erroneous sequences. The tcR package was used for downstream repertoire analysis, and clonotypes were matched between fractions using CDR3 nucleotide sequence together with V segment. VDJmatch was used to annotate antigen specificity against VDJdb, with one amino acid substitution in CDR3 permitted.

The V gene is TRBV9 and the J gene is TRBJ2-7, and TRBD1 matches 9 of the central bases. The material sequenced was CD4+ T cells sorted from blood. The TCR originated in a woman aged 18-29 years in good health. The nucleotide sequence reads TGTGCCAGCAGCGTCGGGACAGGGCGCGAGCAGTACTTC. The resulting protein is CASSVGTGREQYF.